Described below is a single T cell receptor (beta chain) sequence and its context. Its target is unknown. Data came from immunoSEQ multiplex PCR; TCRdb stores just in-frame clones and leaves some out. The sample holds approximately 260,000 clones; just over 85% are singletons and the top ten take 1%. The sample belongs to a study of cytomegalovirus exposure and HLA in healthy donors. Whole-study results and caveats: In a later analysis, first-cohort TCR clusters were found to tend to co-occur in the 100 to 150 validation repertoires. Most TCRs appeared rarely, but some public TCRs recurred in many donors. Reportedly, diagnosis of cytomegalovirus status by the classifier showed high specificity and sensitivity.

There are 16 residues in the CDR3. The sample was PBMCs. The V gene is TRBV21-1, the J gene TRBJ2-7; the table's D gene call, TRBD2, was not cross checked with the DNA. TRBV21-1 counts as a pseudogene. This receptor was taken from a woman between 18 and 29 years old in good health and CMV-seronegative. CDR3 nucleotide sequence: TGTGCCAGCAGCACCCCGTGGGGGAGGTCATGCTACGAGCAGTACTTC. It encodes CASSTPWGRSCYEQYF.